This entry lists 21 T cell receptor beta chains sequenced from one sample in a study of blood T cell repertoires in COVID-19. Profiled with immunoSEQ multiplex PCR; TCRdb holds only in-frame clones, not every one. This sample has 360,000 or so clones, with over 80% found just once. The sample consisted of PBMCs or T cells enriched from blood (not recorded which). The source is a woman aged 50 to 60 who had recovered from COVID-19.

The chain links TRBV19 to TRBJ2-5; 9 bases match TRBD2. Per germline, CDR1 LNHDA and CDR2 SQIVND (reference sequence). The V gene end was trimmed by 3 bases and the J gene end by 2 bases; junction bases not matched to a gene: 10. The CDR3 length is 17 residues. CDR3 in amino acids: CASSIRGSGSRQETQYF. The CDR3 DNA reads as TGTGCCAGTAGTATCCGCGGTAGCGGGAGTCGGCAAGAGACCCAGTACTTC.

This chain connects TRBV7-2 to TRBJ1-1, with a possible D match to TRBD1 (5 bases). V lost 1 base and J lost 8, with 11 bases in between. The CDR3 length is 13 residues. Germline values: CDR1 SGHTA, CDR2 FQGNSA. The CDR3 loop is CASSLGQTLEAFF. In nucleotides, the CDR3 is TGTGCCAGCAGCTTAGGACAGACCCTAGAAGCTTTCTTT.

This sequence joins TRBV6-5 and TRBJ2-7, with D possibly being TRBD1 (7 bases). The CDR3 totals 14 residues. CDR1 MNHEY and CDR2 SVGAGI come from the germline V gene. The V and J ends lost 6 bases and 2 bases respectively, with 14 bases between them. Here the CDR3 DNA reads TGTGCCAGCAGGATTGGAGGGGGCACCTACGAGCAGTACTTC. It is translated as CASRIGGGTYEQYF.

This clone has a handful of counts. This chain joins TRBV15 and TRBJ1-1; D might be TRBD1 (6 bases). Looked up from germline, CDR1 is LNHNV and CDR2 is YYDKDF (reference sequence). The CDR3 sequence is 16 residues long. The V end lost 0 bases, the J end lost 6 bases, and 17 bases lay between the germline ends. CDR3 sequence: CATSRDATGPVPEAFF. The CDR3 nucleotides read TGTGCCACCAGCAGAGACGCGACAGGACCTGTTCCTGAAGCTTTCTTT. Variable domain in full (rest from reference TRBV15 and TRBJ1-1): DAMVIQNPRYQVTQFGKPVTLSCSQTLNHNVMYWYQQKSSQAPKLLFHYYDKDFNNEADTPDNFQSRRPNTSFCFLDIRSPGLGDTAMYLCATSRDATGPVPEAFFGQGTRLTVV.

A word on this clone: Its ends do not fully match the called genes, so a read error is possible. This chain links TRBV30 with TRBJ2-7; D call uncertain. The CDR3 sequence is 10 residues long. In germline, CDR1 is GTSNPN, CDR2 SVGIG (reference sequence). This CDR3 is CAWSERKLHF. The CDR3, as DNA: TGTGCCTGGAGTGAGCGCAAGCTGCACTTC.

As for this clone: This specimen includes other DNA sequences encoding the same CDR3. The chain employs TRBV10-3 and TRBJ2-7; TRBD2 might be the D (6 bases). The CDR3 is 14 amino acids. V was trimmed by 0 bases and J by 3 bases, leaving 9 bases between them. From germline, CDR1 is ENHRY and CDR2 SYGVKD. In DNA, the CDR3 is TGTGCCATCAGTGAGTCGGGACTCAGCTACGAGCAGTACTTC. Translated, it gives CAISESGLSYEQYF.

The V gene is TRBV11-3, the J gene TRBJ1-1; D not certain. Germline loops: CDR1 SGHNT, CDR2 YENEEA. Trimming removed 3 bases at V and 8 bases at J, with 19 bases between. This CDR3 has 15 residues. CDR3 nucleotides: TGTGCCAGCAGCTTGAGGGAGGGAGGGAATTTGGAAGCTTTCTTT. Translated: CASSLREGGNLEAFF.

This chain links TRBV11-3 with TRBJ2-1; 8 nucleotides match TRBD1. The CDR3 totals 16 residues. The V and J ends lost 4 bases and 3 bases, in that order; junction bases with no gene match: 8. CDR1 SGHNT and CDR2 YENEEA come from the germline V gene. CDR3: CASSSPDRDVYNEQFF. The CDR3 nucleotides are TGTGCCAGCAGCTCACCGGACAGGGACGTCTACAATGAGCAGTTCTTC.

Only a few counts were recorded for this clone. The V call is TRBV9, the J call TRBJ1-3; TRBD1 aligns across 8 bases. Germline-derived CDR1 and CDR2 are SGDLS and YYNGEE. The V gene end was trimmed by 1 base and the J gene end by 3 bases; junction bases not matched to a gene: 6. The CDR3 runs 16 residues. The CDR3 sequence: CASSVTGGRGGNTIYF. CDR3 DNA: TGTGCCAGCAGCGTAACAGGGGGACGTGGTGGAAACACCATATATTTT.

The chain combines TRBV6-5 with TRBJ1-2; 9 nucleotides agree with TRBD1. This CDR3 comprises 13 residues. The germline gives CDR1 MNHEY, CDR2 SVGAGI. V lost 6 bases, J lost 8 bases, and 7 bases stayed unmatched. The CDR3 sequence is CASSRTGGLGYTF. The CDR3 DNA is TGTGCCAGCAGCCGTACAGGGGGCCTCGGCTACACCTTC.

The rearrangement uses TRBV11-2 and TRBJ1-2; D perhaps matches TRBD1 (5 bases). The CDR3 consists of 15 residues. Germline lookup yields CDR1 SGHAT and CDR2 FQNNGV. The V gene lost 4 bases and the J gene lost 7 bases, with 19 bases spanning the gap. CDR3 sequence reads: CASSSDPGVSGGYTF. The CDR3 DNA is TGTGCCAGCAGCTCAGATCCGGGGGTCTCTGGTGGCTACACCTTC.

This chain uses TRBV10-3 with TRBJ1-2; 7 nucleotides line up with TRBD1. This CDR3 comprises 15 residues. Germline CDR1 ENHRY, CDR2 SYGVKD. V lost 5 bases and J lost 3; bases outside the gene matches: 9. The CDR3 sequence is CAISTGAGGDYGYTF. The CDR3 DNA sequence: TGTGCCATCAGTACAGGGGCAGGGGGTGACTATGGCTACACCTTC.

The chain links TRBV4-3 to TRBJ1-6, with no clear D. Between the trimmed V and J ends, which lost 0 bases and 8 bases, there was a span of 8 bases. In germline, CDR1 is LGHNA, CDR2 YSLEER. The CDR3 runs to 14 residues. This CDR3 reads CASSQDSRDSPLHF. CDR3 bases: TGCGCCAGCAGCCAAGATAGCCGTGATTCACCCCTCCACTTT.

This clone appeared once. The chain carries TRBV10-3 and TRBJ1-2; the match to TRBD1 covers 7 bases. V was clipped by 9 bases and J by 8 bases; unmatched bases: 15. CDR1 is ENHRY, CDR2 SYGVKD, per germline. CDR3 size: 14 residues. The CDR3 spells CAIYLGQPVGGYTF. The CDR3, as DNA: TGTGCCATATACCTGGGACAGCCCGTCGGAGGCTACACCTTC.

The chain couples TRBV7-2 to TRBJ2-5; maybe TRBD2 (6 bases). CDR1 and CDR2 from the germline V gene are SGHTA and FQGNSA. V lost 1 base and J 7 bases, leaving 22 bases between the germline ends. The CDR3 loop spans 17 amino acids. CDR3 DNA: TGTGCCAGCAGCTTAGAAGGGGCAGGGACTGCTGGAGGGACCCAGTACTTC. It specifies CASSLEGAGTAGGTQYF.

The gene calls are TRBV4-1 and TRBJ2-5, with TRBD1 identical over 7 bases. Trimming took 1 base from V and 4 from J; bases not matched to a gene: 3. Germline loops: CDR1 MGHRA, CDR2 YSYEKL. This CDR3 has 14 amino acids. The CDR3 nucleotides are TGCGCCAGCAGCCAAGGGAACAGGGGAGAGACCCAGTACTTC. Protein sequence: CASSQGNRGETQYF.

The chain joins TRBV25-1 to TRBJ1-2; 7 nucleotides match TRBD1. The length of the CDR3 is 15 residues. Germline V lookup: CDR1 MGHDK, CDR2 SYGVNS. Losses at the gene ends were 3 bases for V and 4 bases for J; bases not matched to a gene: 8. The CDR3 region has the DNA TGTGCCAGCAGTGACCCAAAGGGACAGACCTATGGCTACACCTTC. Translated: CASSDPKGQTYGYTF.

This chain links TRBV4-1 with TRBJ2-3; 7 nucleotides agree with TRBD2. The CDR3 loop spans 12 amino acids. The germline CDR1 and CDR2 sequences are MGHRA and YSYEKL. The J segment lost 10 bases and the V segment lost 4 bases, leaving 5 bases of the junction unmatched. The CDR3 loop reads CASSLRDYAQYF. The CDR3 DNA reads TGCGCCAGCAGCCTCCGGGACTACGCGCAGTATTTT.

This sequence joins TRBV6-2 or TRBV6-3 and TRBJ1-3; D gene ambiguous. With 2 bases removed from V and 0 bases from J, the gap between germline ends came to 5 bases. Germline CDR1 is MNHEY and CDR2 is SVGEGT. The length of the CDR3 is 14 residues. The CDR3 is CASSYGPSGNTIYF. CDR3 DNA sequence: TGTGCCAGCAGTTACGGGCCCTCTGGAAACACCATATATTTT.

The genes are TRBV13 and TRBJ1-1; the D gene is possibly TRBD1 (5 bases). Trimming left V 4 bases short and J 10 bases short, with 13 bases between. In germline, CDR1 is PRHDT, CDR2 FYEKMQ (reference sequence). This CDR3 comprises 12 residues. CDR3 region: CASSYGGVSAFF. DNA for the CDR3: TGTGCCAGCAGCTACGGGGGGGTGTCAGCTTTCTTT.

This clone came up once. This chain connects TRBV10-3 to TRBJ2-1, with D possibly TRBD2 on 6 matching bases. Germline CDR1 ENHRY, CDR2 SYGVKD. The CDR3 has 14 residues. The germline V and J ends were trimmed by 3 bases and 13 bases, with 19 bases remaining between them. CDR3 in DNA: TGTGCCATCAGTGACATTGGAGGGACCCTCCAACAGTTCTTC. Translation gives CAISDIGGTLQQFF.